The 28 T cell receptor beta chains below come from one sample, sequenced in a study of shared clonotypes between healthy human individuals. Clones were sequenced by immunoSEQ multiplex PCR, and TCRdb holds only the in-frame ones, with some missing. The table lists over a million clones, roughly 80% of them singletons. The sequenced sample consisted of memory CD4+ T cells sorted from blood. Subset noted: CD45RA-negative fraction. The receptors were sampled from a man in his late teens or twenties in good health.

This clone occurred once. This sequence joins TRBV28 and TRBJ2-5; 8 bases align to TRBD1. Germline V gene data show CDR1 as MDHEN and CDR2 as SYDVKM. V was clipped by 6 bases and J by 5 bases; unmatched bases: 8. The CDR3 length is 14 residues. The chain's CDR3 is CASRFTGGGETQYF. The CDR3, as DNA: TGTGCCAGCAGGTTTACAGGGGGTGGTGAGACCCAGTACTTC.

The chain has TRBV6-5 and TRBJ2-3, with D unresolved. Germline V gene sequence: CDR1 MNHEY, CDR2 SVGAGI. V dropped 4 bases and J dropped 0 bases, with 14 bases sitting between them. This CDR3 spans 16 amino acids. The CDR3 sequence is CASSSPPPVSTDTQYF. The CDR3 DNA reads TGTGCCAGCAGTTCACCACCACCGGTTAGCACAGATACGCAGTATTTT.

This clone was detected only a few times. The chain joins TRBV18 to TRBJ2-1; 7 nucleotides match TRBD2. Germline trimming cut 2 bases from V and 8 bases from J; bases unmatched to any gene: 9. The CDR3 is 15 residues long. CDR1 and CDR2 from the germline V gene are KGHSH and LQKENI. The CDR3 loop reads CASSPGRVRGDEQFF. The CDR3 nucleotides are TGTGCCAGCTCACCAGGGAGGGTCCGGGGTGATGAGCAGTTCTTC.

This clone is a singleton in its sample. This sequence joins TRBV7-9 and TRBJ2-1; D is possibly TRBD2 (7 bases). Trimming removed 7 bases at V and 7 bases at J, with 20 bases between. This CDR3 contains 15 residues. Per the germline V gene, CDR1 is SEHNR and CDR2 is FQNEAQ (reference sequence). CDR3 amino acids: CASTTSGGQGNEQFF. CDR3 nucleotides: TGTGCCAGCACCACCTCCGGGGGGCAAGGTAATGAGCAGTTCTTC.

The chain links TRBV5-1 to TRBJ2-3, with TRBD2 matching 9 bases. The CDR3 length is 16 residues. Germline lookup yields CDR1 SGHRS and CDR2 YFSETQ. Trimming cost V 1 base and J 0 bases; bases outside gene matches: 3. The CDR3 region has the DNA TGCGCCAGCAGCTTGCCTAGCGGGGCTAGCACAGATACGCAGTATTTT. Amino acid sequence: CASSLPSGASTDTQYF.

CDR3 nucleotides: TGTGCCAGCTCACCACCCACAGGGAGAGGGGAAAAACTGTTTTTT. Translating it yields CASSPPTGRGEKLFF. The chain has TRBV18 and TRBJ1-4; TRBD1 might be the D (6 bases). The CDR3 length is 15 residues. Trimming removed 0 bases from V and 8 bases from J, with 13 bases in between. Germline values: CDR1 KGHSH, CDR2 LQKENI.

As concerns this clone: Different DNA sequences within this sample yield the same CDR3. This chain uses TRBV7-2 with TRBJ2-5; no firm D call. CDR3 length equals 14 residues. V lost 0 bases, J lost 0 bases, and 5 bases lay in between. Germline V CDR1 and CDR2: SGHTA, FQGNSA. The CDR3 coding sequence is TGTGCCAGCAGCTTAGCAGGGTACCAAGAGACCCAGTACTTC. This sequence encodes CASSLAGYQETQYF.

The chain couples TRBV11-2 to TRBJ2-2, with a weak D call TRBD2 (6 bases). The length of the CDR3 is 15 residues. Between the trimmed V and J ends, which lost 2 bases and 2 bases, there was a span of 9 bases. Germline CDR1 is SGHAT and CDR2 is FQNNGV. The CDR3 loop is CASSLTGVNTGELFF. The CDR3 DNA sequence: TGTGCCAGCAGCTTAACGGGAGTTAACACCGGGGAGCTGTTTTTT.

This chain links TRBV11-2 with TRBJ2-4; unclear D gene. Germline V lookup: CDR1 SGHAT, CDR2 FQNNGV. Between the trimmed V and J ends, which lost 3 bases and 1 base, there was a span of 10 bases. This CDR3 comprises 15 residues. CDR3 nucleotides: TGTGCCAGCAGCTTCGGATCTCGGGCCAAAAACATTCAGTACTTC. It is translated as CASSFGSRAKNIQYF.

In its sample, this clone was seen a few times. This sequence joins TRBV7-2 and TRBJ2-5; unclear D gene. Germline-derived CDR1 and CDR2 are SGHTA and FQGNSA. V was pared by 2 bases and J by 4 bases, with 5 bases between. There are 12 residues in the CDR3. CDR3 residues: CASSLMLETQYF. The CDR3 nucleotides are TGTGCCAGCAGCTTAATGTTAGAGACCCAGTACTTC.

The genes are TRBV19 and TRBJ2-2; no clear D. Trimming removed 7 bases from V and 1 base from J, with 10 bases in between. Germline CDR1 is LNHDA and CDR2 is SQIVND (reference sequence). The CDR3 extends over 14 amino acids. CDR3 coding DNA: TGTGCCAGTAAGCGAAGCGAGAACACCGGGGAGCTGTTTTTT. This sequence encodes CASKRSENTGELFF.

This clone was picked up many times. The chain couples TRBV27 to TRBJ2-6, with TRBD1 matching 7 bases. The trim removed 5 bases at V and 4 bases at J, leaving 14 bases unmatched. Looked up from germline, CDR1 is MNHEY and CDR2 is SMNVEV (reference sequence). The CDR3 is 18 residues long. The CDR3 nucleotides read TGTGCCAGCAGTCCGCTCCGGACAGGTTGGGGGGGGGCCAACGTCCTGACTTTC. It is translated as CASSPLRTGWGGANVLTF.

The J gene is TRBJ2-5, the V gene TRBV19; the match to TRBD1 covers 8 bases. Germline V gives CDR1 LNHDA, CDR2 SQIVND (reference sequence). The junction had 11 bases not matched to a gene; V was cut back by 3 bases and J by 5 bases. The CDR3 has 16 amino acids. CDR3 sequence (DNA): TGTGCCAGTAGTATTGGACAGGGAACCCCGGGGGAGACCCAGTACTTC. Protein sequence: CASSIGQGTPGETQYF. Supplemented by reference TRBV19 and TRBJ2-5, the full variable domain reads DGGITQSPKYLFRKEGQNVTLSCEQNLNHDAMYWYRQDPGQGLRLIYYSQIVNDFQKGDIAEGYSVSREKKESFPLTVTSAQKNPTAFYLCASSIGQGTPGETQYFGPGTRLLVL.

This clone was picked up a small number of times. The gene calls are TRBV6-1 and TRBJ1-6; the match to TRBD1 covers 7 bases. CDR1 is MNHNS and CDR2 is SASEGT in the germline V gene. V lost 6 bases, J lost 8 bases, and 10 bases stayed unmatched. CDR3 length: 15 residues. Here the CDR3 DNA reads TGTGCCAGCAGCTTGACAGGGACGAGTTATTCACCCCTCCACTTT. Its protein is CASSLTGTSYSPLHF.

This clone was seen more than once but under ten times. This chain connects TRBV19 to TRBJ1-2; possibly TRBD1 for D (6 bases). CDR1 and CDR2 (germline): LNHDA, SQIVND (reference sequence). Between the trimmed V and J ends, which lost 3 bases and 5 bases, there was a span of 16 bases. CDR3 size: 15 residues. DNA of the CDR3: TGTGCCAGTAGTATCGGGGGGCAGGGGAGTTATGGCTACACCTTC. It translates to CASSIGGQGSYGYTF.

The CDR3 coding sequence is TGTGCCAGCAGCCCCGTGGGGGGCACTAGCACAGATACGCAGTATTTT. The encoded protein is CASSPVGGTSTDTQYF. V gene TRBV7-9 combines with J gene TRBJ2-3; D tentatively fits TRBD1 or TRBD2 (6 bases each). The CDR3 totals 16 residues. V gave up 5 bases and J gave up 0 bases, with 15 bases separating them. Germline CDR1 is SEHNR and CDR2 is FQNEAQ (reference sequence). Supplemented by reference TRBV7-9 and TRBJ2-3, the full variable domain reads DTGVSQNPRHKITKRGQNVTFRCDPISEHNRLYWYRQTLGQGPEFLTYFQNEAQLEKSRLLSDRFSAERPKGSFSTLEIQRTEQGDSAMYLCASSPVGGTSTDTQYFGPGTRLTVL.

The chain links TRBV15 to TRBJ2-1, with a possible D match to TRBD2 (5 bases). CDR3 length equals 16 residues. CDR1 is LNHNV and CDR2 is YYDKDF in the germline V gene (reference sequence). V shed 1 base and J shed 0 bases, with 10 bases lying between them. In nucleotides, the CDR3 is TGTGCCACCAGCAGAGGGCGGGCCCCCTCCTACAATGAGCAGTTCTTC. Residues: CATSRGRAPSYNEQFF.

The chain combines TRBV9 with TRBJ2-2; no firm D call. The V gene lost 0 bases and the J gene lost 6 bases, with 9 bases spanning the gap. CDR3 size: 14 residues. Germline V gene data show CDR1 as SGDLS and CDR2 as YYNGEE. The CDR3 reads CASSVDPIPGELFF. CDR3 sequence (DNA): TGTGCCAGCAGCGTAGATCCCATTCCCGGGGAGCTGTTTTTT.

CDR3 DNA: TGTGCCAGCAGCAAAGCTGTACAGGGGGCTTGCTCACCCCTCCACTTT. Residues: CASSKAVQGACSPLHF. The rearrangement uses TRBV21-1 and TRBJ1-6; whether TRBD1, the table's D call, matches the DNA was not checked. TRBV21-1 is a pseudogene. This CDR3 has 16 residues.

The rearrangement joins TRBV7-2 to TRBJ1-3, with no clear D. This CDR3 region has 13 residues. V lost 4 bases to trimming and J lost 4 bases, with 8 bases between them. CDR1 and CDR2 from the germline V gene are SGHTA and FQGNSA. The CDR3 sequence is CASSSSHGNTIYF. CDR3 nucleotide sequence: TGTGCCAGCAGCTCCTCGCACGGAAACACCATATATTTT. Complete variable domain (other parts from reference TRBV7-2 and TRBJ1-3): GAGVSQSPSNKVTEKGKDVELRCDPISGHTALYWYRQSLGQGLEFLIYFQGNSAPDKSGLPSDRFSAERTGGSVSTLTIQRTQQEDSAVYLCASSSSHGNTIYFGEGSWLTVV.

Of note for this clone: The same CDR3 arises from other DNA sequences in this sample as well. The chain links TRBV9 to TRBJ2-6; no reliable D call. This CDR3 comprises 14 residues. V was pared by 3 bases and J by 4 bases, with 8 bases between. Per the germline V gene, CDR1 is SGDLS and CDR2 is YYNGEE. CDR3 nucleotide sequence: TGTGCCAGCAGCGCTCCCGGGGGGGCCAACGTCCTGACTTTC. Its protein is CASSAPGGANVLTF.

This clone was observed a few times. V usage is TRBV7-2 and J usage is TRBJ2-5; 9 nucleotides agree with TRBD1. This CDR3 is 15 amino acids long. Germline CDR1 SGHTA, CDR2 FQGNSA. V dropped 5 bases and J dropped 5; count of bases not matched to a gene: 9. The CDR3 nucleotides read TGTGCCAGCAGCAACAGACAGGGGGGCTACGAGACCCAGTACTTC. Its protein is CASSNRQGGYETQYF.

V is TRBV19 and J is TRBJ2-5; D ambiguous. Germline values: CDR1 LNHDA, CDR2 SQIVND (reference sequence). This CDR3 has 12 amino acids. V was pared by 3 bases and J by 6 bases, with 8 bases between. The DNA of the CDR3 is TGTGCCAGTAGTATTGGGCTCCAGACCCAGTACTTC. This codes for CASSIGLQTQYF.

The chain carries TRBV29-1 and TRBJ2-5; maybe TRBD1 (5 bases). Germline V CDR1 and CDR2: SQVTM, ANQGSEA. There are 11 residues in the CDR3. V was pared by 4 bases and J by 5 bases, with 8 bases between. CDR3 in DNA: TGCAGCGTTGCGTCAGGGGAGACCCAGTACTTC. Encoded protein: CSVASGETQYF.

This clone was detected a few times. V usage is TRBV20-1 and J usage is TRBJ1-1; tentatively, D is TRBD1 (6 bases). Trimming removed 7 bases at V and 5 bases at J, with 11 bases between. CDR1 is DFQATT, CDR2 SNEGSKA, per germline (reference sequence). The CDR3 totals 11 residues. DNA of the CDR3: TGCAGTGAAACAGGGATGACTGAAGCTTTCTTT. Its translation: CSETGMTEAFF.

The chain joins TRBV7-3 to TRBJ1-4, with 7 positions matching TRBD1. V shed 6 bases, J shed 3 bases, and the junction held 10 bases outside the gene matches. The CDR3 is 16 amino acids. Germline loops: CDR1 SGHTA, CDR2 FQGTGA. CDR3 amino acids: CASSLPRTGPNEKLFF. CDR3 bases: TGTGCCAGCAGTCTTCCGAGGACAGGCCCTAATGAAAAACTGTTTTTT. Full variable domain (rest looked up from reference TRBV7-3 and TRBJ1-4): GAGVSQTPSNKVTEKGKYVELRCDPISGHTALYWYRQSLGQGPEFLIYFQGTGAADDSGLPNDRFFAVRPEGSVSTLKIQRTERGDSAVYLCASSLPRTGPNEKLFFGSGTQLSVL.

CDR3 loop: CASSLAGLAGKETQYF. The CDR3 DNA reads TGTGCCAGCAGCTTAGCCGGACTAGCGGGTAAAGAGACCCAGTACTTC. The chain has TRBV7-8 and TRBJ2-5; 11 nucleotides match TRBD2. Germline assignment: CDR1 SGHVS and CDR2 FQNEAQ. The J segment lost 3 bases and the V segment lost 0 bases, leaving 3 bases of the junction unmatched. The CDR3 has 16 amino acids.

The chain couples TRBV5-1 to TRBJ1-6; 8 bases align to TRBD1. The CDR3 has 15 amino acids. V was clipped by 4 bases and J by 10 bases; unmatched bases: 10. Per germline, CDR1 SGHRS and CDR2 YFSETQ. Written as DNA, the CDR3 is TGCGCCAGCAGCGTCTGGGGACAGGAAGGGTCACCCCTCCACTTT. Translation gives CASSVWGQEGSPLHF.